The T cell receptor (beta chain) under discussion was sequenced for a study of post-analysis software for immune sequencing data. Study summary: Relapsing-remitting, secondary progressive and progressive-relapsing forms made up the multiple sclerosis disease courses.

Notes on this clonotype: Its antigen remains unknown.

Study-level findings and limits: Controls significantly exceeded multiple sclerosis patients in normalized Chao1 diversity. There were five or six TRBV segments more frequent in patients than controls, and TRBV5-6, TRBV5-1 and TRBV20-1 were among them. Strong same-batch co-clustering of samples appeared with F measure clustering.

Unique molecular identifiers tagged the TCR beta cDNA libraries. When 1 to 10 million T cells were used, they gave approximately 450,000 cDNA molecules. MiXCR was run by TCRdb on the PCR reads, yielding one entry per CDR3 protein. This sample has about 820,000 distinct CDR3 sequences; roughly 58% occur once, and the top ten carry approximately 4.4%. The germline V and J ends were trimmed by 0 bases and 2 bases, with 7 bases remaining between them. The CDR3 totals 14 residues. CDR1 SGHDN and CDR2 FVKESK come from the germline V gene. V is TRBV14 and J is TRBJ2-5; D remains ambiguous. The receptor was isolated from a girl aged 10 to 17 with multiple sclerosis. Sequencing used blood. CDR3 bases: TGTGCCAGCAGCCAAGATCTGGGGCAAGAGACCCAGTACTTC. This codes for CASSQDLGQETQYF. Filled out from reference TRBV14 and TRBJ2-5, the complete variable domain reads EAGVTQFPSHSVIEKGQTVTLRCDPISGHDNLYWYRRVMGKEIKFLLHFVKESKQDESGMPNNRFLAERTGGTYSTLKVQPAELEDSGVYFCASSQDLGQETQYFGPGTRLLVL.